This T cell receptor (beta chain) was obtained from a study of T cell repertoires in cytomegalovirus infection. Study-level points and caveats: Cumulative frequency of public TCR beta families picked out carriers of CMV plus the relevant HLA.

About this clonotype itself: What it binds is unknown.

TCRdb ran MiXCR on the reads and lists one entry per CDR3 protein. The sample lists a few hundred thousand distinct CDR3 sequences, about 34% occurring once. In germline, CDR1 is DFQATT, CDR2 SNEGSKA (reference sequence). Deletions cut 6 bases from V and 4 bases from J, with 13 bases between. There are 13 residues in the CDR3. Sequenced here: cultured PBMCs, sampled from culture after CMV antigen stimulation. V usage is TRBV20-1 and J usage is TRBJ2-1; possibly TRBD2 for D (6 bases). This TCR came from a human donor in good health (CMV status not recorded). Some clones in this sample may be carry-over from other donors' samples. This CDR3 is CSADRDSYNEQFF. CDR3 coding DNA: TGCAGTGCAGATCGGGACTCATACAATGAGCAGTTCTTC.